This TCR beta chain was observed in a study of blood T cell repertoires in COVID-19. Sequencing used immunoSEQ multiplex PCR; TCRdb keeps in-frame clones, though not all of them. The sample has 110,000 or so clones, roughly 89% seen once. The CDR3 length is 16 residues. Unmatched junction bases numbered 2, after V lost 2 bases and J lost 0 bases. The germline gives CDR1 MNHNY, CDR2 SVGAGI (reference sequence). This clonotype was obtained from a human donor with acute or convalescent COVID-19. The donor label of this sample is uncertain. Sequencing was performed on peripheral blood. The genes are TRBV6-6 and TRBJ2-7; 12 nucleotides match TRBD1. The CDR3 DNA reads TGTGCCAGCAGTTACGGGACAGGGGGCTACTCCTACGAGCAGTACTTC. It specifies CASSYGTGGYSYEQYF.